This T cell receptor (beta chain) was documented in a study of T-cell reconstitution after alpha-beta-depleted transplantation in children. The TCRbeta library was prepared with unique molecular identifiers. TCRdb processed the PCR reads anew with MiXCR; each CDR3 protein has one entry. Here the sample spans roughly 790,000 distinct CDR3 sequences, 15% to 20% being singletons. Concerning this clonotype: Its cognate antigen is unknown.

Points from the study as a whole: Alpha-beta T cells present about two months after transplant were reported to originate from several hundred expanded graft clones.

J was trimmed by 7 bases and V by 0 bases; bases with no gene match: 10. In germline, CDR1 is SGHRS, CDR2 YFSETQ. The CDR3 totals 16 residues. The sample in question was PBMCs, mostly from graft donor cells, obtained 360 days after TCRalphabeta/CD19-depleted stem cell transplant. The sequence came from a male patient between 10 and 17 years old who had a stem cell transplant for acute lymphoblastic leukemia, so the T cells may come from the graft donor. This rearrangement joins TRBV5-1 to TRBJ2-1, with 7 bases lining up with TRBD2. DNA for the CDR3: TGCGCCAGCAGCTTGGTTCGGGGGAGGGCTCGGAATGAGCAGTTCTTC. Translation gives CASSLVRGRARNEQFF.